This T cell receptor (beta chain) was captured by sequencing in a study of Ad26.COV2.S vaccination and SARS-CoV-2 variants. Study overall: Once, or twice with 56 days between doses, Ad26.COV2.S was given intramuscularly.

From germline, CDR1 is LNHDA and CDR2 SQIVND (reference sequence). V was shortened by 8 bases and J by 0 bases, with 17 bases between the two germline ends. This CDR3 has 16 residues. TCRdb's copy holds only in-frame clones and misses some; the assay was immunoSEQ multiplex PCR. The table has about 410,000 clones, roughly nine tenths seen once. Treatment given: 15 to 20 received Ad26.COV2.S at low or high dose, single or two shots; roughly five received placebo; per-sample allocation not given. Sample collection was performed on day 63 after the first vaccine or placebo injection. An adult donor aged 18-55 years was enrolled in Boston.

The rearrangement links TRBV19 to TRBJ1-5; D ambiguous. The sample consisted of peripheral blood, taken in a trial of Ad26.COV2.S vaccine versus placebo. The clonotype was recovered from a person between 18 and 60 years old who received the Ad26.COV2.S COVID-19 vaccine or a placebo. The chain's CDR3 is CASALWEDTSNQPQHF. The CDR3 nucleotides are TGTGCCAGTGCGCTATGGGAAGATACTAGCAATCAGCCCCAGCATTTT.